The next 7 T cell receptor beta chains were all read from a single sample in a study of CD8+ T cells in alopecia areata. Treatment here: oral pan-JAK inhibitor, 5-10 mg twice daily. As the sequencing template, cDNA was produced by extracting RNA and reverse transcribing it. Produced via immunoSEQ multiplex PCR; TCRdb's table is partial and in-frame only. The table shows 90,000 to 150,000 clones, with roughly 60% occurring only once. This sample comprised CD8+ T cells sorted from blood, obtained at week 4, from a patient treated with tofacitinib. The receptors derive from a human donor with alopecia areata.

This chain uses TRBV7-8 with TRBJ2-2, with D perhaps matching TRBD1 (5 bases). CDR1 is SGHVS, CDR2 FQNEAQ, per germline. This CDR3 has 15 residues. V was trimmed by 1 base and J by 0 bases, leaving 6 bases between them. The CDR3 reads CASSLGGANTGELFF. The CDR3 region has the DNA TGTGCCAGCAGCTTAGGGGGCGCGAACACCGGGGAGCTGTTTTTT.

The V call is TRBV6-5, the J call TRBJ2-7; TRBD1 matches at 9 bases. Trimming cost V 5 bases and J 0 bases; bases outside gene matches: 2. The germline CDR1 and CDR2 sequences are MNHEY and SVGAGI. This CDR3 is 14 amino acids long. CDR3 DNA: TGTGCCAGCAGTGGGACAGGGAGCTCCTACGAGCAGTACTTC. Its translation: CASSGTGSSYEQYF.

J is TRBJ2-7 and V is TRBV13; D possibly corresponds to TRBD1 (5 bases). CDR3 length: 15 amino acids. The germline CDR1 and CDR2 sequences are PRHDT and FYEKMQ (reference sequence). V was trimmed by 4 bases and J by 5 bases, leaving 18 bases between them. In DNA, the CDR3 is TGTGCCAGCAGCTCCCTACTCGGCAAAGGGGACGAGCAGTACTTC. It codes for CASSSLLGKGDEQYF.

The CDR3 DNA reads TGTGCCAGCAGCCCGGGACAGGGAAACACCGGGGAGCTGTTTTTT. It translates to CASSPGQGNTGELFF. V usage is TRBV5-6 and J usage is TRBJ2-2; 9 bases align to TRBD1. J was trimmed by 2 bases and V by 4 bases; bases with no gene match: 3. This CDR3 has 15 residues. Germline values: CDR1 SGHDT, CDR2 YYEEEE.

Here the CDR3 DNA reads TGTGCCAGCAGTGGGACTAGCGGGTCCCAAGAGACCCAGTACTTC. Translation: CASSGTSGSQETQYF. The chain is built from TRBV25-1 and TRBJ2-5, with 11 bases that match TRBD2. The CDR3 has 15 residues. CDR1 and CDR2 from the germline V gene are MGHDK and SYGVNS. J gave up 1 base and V 4 bases, and 2 bases lay outside the gene matches.

CDR3 nucleotide sequence: TGTGCCAGCAGTATCAGTAGCGGGGGAGGGGAGACCCAGTACTTC. Encoded protein: CASSISSGGGETQYF. The V gene is TRBV27, the J gene TRBJ2-5; 9 bases are shared with TRBD2. The germline gives CDR1 MNHEY, CDR2 SMNVEV (reference sequence). This CDR3 is built from 15 residues. V shed 5 bases, J shed 5 bases, and the junction held 9 bases outside the gene matches.

The chain has TRBV4-2 and TRBJ1-3, with TRBD1 matching over 7 bases. Germline V gives CDR1 LGHNA, CDR2 YNFKEQ. V lost 1 base to trimming and J lost 5 bases; unmatched junction nucleotides: 5. The CDR3 is 15 amino acids. The CDR3 here is CASSQVGDSRNTIYF. The DNA of the CDR3 is TGTGCCAGCAGCCAAGTCGGGGACAGCCGAAACACCATATATTTT.